These 2 T cell receptor beta chains were sequenced from one sample in a study of cytomegalovirus exposure and HLA in healthy donors. The PCR was carried out with 60 Vbeta primers and 13 Jbeta primers. Assay used: immunoSEQ multiplex PCR; TCRdb lists only in-frame clones, some missing. This table has approximately 150,000 clones, around 85% appearing once. Sequencing used PBMCs. Source of these receptors: a man aged 50 to 59 in good health and CMV-seropositive.

The J gene is TRBJ2-2, the V gene TRBV18; D is uncertain. The V end lost 2 bases, the J end lost 0 bases, and 7 bases lay between the germline ends. The CDR3 is 15 residues long. The germline gives CDR1 KGHSH, CDR2 LQKENI. CDR3 sequence: CASSPDNSNTGELFF. The DNA for the CDR3 is TGTGCCAGCTCACCAGACAATTCGAACACCGGGGAGCTGTTTTTT. Full variable domain (rest looked up from reference TRBV18 and TRBJ2-2): NAGVMQNPRHLVRRRGQEARLRCSPMKGHSHVYWYRQLPEEGLKFMVYLQKENIIDESGMPKERFSAEFPKEGPSILRIQQVVRGDSAAYFCASSPDNSNTGELFFGEGSRLTVL.

This clone was detected only a few times. This chain uses TRBV5-4 with TRBJ1-1; possibly TRBD1 for D (6 bases). CDR1 and CDR2 from the germline V gene are SGHNT and YYREEE (reference sequence). V was pared by 0 bases and J by 0 bases, with 9 bases between. There are 15 residues in the CDR3. The CDR3 region is CASSLDRAMNTEAFF. In DNA form, the CDR3 reads TGTGCCAGCAGCTTGGACAGGGCGATGAACACTGAAGCTTTCTTT.